This entry lists 27 T cell receptor beta chains sequenced from one sample in a study of cytomegalovirus exposure and HLA in healthy donors (dated by TCRdb to the late 2010s). Library method: the immunoSEQ multiplex PCR assay. For the multiplex PCR, a mixture combining 60 forward primers for TCR Vbeta segments and 13 reverse primers for TCR Jbeta segments was used. TCRdb re-hosts the immuneACCESS table, in-frame sequences only. Its copies lack some clones; in the studies checked, an unresolved V gene accounts for under half of them, and the cause for the rest is not known. The sample table holds approximately 190,000 clones, of which 70% to 80% were seen once. The biggest ten clones account for 13% to 15% of the sample. Material for sequencing was PBMCs. All receptors come from a woman aged 25 to 45 in good health and CMV-seropositive.

The chain has TRBV28 and TRBJ1-5, with 9 bases that match TRBD1. The CDR3 has 15 residues. The V and J ends lost 6 bases and 0 bases, in that order; junction bases with no gene match: 3. In germline, CDR1 is MDHEN, CDR2 SYDVKM. CDR3 nucleotide sequence: TGTGCCAGCAGGGGACAGGGCTATAGCAATCAGCCCCAGCATTTT. Protein product: CASRGQGYSNQPQHF.

The gene calls are TRBV19 and TRBJ2-5; 9 bases are a match to TRBD2. CDR3 length: 13 amino acids. Germline V gene sequence: CDR1 LNHDA, CDR2 SQIVND (reference sequence). Trimming at V came to 4 bases and at J to 5 bases, leaving 2 bases not matched to a gene. DNA of the CDR3: TGTGCCAGTAGTACGAGCGGGGGGGAGACCCAGTACTTC. Protein sequence: CASSTSGGETQYF. Based on the CDR3 plus reference TRBV19 and TRBJ2-5, the full variable domain is DGGITQSPKYLFRKEGQNVTLSCEQNLNHDAMYWYRQDPGQGLRLIYYSQIVNDFQKGDIAEGYSVSREKKESFPLTVTSAQKNPTAFYLCASSTSGGETQYFGPGTRLLVL.

This clone turned up a few times. The V call is TRBV6-5, the J call TRBJ2-7, with D maybe TRBD2 (6 bases). This CDR3 spans 13 amino acids. Trimming left V 2 bases short and J 2 bases short, with 7 bases between. The germline V gene has CDR1 MNHEY and CDR2 SVGAGI. CDR3 DNA sequence: TGTGCCAGCAGTTACCGGGGGACCTACGAGCAGTACTTC. This translates into CASSYRGTYEQYF.

The chain carries TRBV7-2 and TRBJ2-3; 9 bases are a match to TRBD2. The junction had 10 bases not matched to a gene; V was cut back by 2 bases and J by 7 bases. The V gene's germline CDR1 is SGHTA and CDR2 FQGNSA. This CDR3 is built from 16 residues. CDR3 sequence (DNA): TGTGCCAGCAGCTTAAGCGGGGCGGGGGGGGTAAATACGCAGTATTTT. It translates to CASSLSGAGGVNTQYF.

The chain combines TRBV25-1 with TRBJ2-7; the D gene is possibly TRBD1 (5 bases). Germline lookup yields CDR1 MGHDK and CDR2 SYGVNS. The CDR3 sequence is 15 residues long. The V end lost 4 bases, the J end lost 4 bases, and 17 bases lay between the germline ends. Here the CDR3 reads CASSVAEAGKYEQYF. CDR3 in DNA: TGTGCCAGCAGTGTCGCCGAAGCAGGGAAGTACGAGCAGTACTTC.

The chain carries TRBV11-3 and TRBJ2-1; 13 bases align to TRBD2. From germline, CDR1 is SGHNT and CDR2 YENEEA. CDR3 length equals 17 residues. The junction had 4 bases not matched to a gene; V was cut back by 4 bases and J by 1 base. This CDR3 reads CASSSGLAGESYNEQFF. CDR3 DNA: TGTGCCAGCAGCTCAGGACTAGCGGGAGAATCCTACAATGAGCAGTTCTTC. Based on the CDR3 plus reference TRBV11-3 and TRBJ2-1, the full variable domain is EAGVVQSPRYKIIEKKQPVAFWCNPISGHNTLYWYLQNLGQGPELLIRYENEEAVDDSQLPKDRFSAERLKGVDSTLKIQPAELGDSAVYLCASSSGLAGESYNEQFFGPGTRLTVL.

The chain recombines TRBV25-1 with TRBJ1-4; TRBD1 agrees at 8 bases. This CDR3 is 14 amino acids long. Germline V gene sequence: CDR1 MGHDK, CDR2 SYGVNS. V gave up 3 bases and J gave up 7 bases; unmatched junction bases: 4. Written as DNA, the CDR3 is TGTGCCAGCAGTGATGGACAGGGAGTTGAAAAACTGTTTTTT. The encoded protein is CASSDGQGVEKLFF. The entire variable domain, with the rest obtained from reference TRBV25-1 and TRBJ1-4, is as follows: EADIYQTPRYLVIGTGKKITLECSQTMGHDKMYWYQQDPGMELHLIHYSYGVNSTEKGDLSSESTVSRIRTEHFPLTLESARPSHTSQYLCASSDGQGVEKLFFGSGTQLSVL.

In this sample, this clone turned up a few times. The chain couples TRBV27 to TRBJ2-5, with D hard to call. This CDR3 region has 13 residues. Germline V gives CDR1 MNHEY, CDR2 SMNVEV (reference sequence). V lost 9 bases and J lost 8, with 19 bases in between. DNA of the CDR3: TGTGCCAGTACCAGATCCCCGTCCGAAACCCAGTACTTC. Its protein product is CASTRSPSETQYF.

This chain joins TRBV29-1 and TRBJ2-2, with 10 bases aligning to TRBD1. Germline V lookup: CDR1 SQVTM, CDR2 ANQGSEA. Trimming removed 4 bases from V and 7 bases from J; junction bases left unmatched: 3. The CDR3 has 13 residues. Written as DNA, the CDR3 is TGCAGCGTTGGAGGACAGGGGGTCGGGGAGCTGTTTTTT. It is translated as CSVGGQGVGELFF.

The chain employs TRBV19 and TRBJ2-7, with a weak D call TRBD1 (6 bases). The germline V gene encodes CDR1 LNHDA and CDR2 SQIVND (reference sequence). Trimming cost V 9 bases and J 2 bases, with 17 bases left between them. The CDR3 is 14 amino acids. As DNA, the CDR3 is TGTGCCAGGACAGAACAGGGTATCGCCTACGAGCAGTACTTC. It is translated as CARTEQGIAYEQYF.

This sequence joins TRBV5-6 and TRBJ1-1, with TRBD1 as a possible D gene (5 bases). V gave up 0 bases and J gave up 0 bases, with 15 bases separating them. The CDR3 is made up of 17 amino acids. Germline CDR1 and CDR2: SGHDT and YYEEEE. CDR3 in amino acids: CASSLAGGEDMNTEAFF. CDR3 sequence (DNA): TGTGCCAGCAGCTTGGCGGGTGGGGAGGACATGAACACTGAAGCTTTCTTT.

This clone was seen a handful of times. The CDR3 DNA reads as TGCGCCAGCAGCCCGTTGGTGGGACAGGGCTACGAGCAGTACTTC. Its protein is CASSPLVGQGYEQYF. The chain links TRBV5-1 to TRBJ2-7; 9 bases map to TRBD1. V lost 4 bases, J lost 3 bases, and 8 bases stayed unmatched. Germline CDR1 SGHRS, CDR2 YFSETQ. CDR3 size: 15 residues. The complete variable domain, with remaining parts taken from reference TRBV5-1 and TRBJ2-7, reads KAGVTQTPRYLIKTRGQQVTLSCSPISGHRSVSWYQQTPGQGLQFLFEYFSETQRNKGNFPGRFSGRQFSNSRSEMNVSTLELGDSALYLCASSPLVGQGYEQYFGPGTRLTVT.

This chain connects TRBV6-5 to TRBJ1-2; TRBD1 matches 7 bases. The CDR3 has 16 amino acids. J was trimmed by 3 bases and V by 4 bases; bases with no gene match: 11. Per germline, CDR1 MNHEY and CDR2 SVGAGI. CDR3: CASSSHPGQTYYGYTF. In nucleotides, the CDR3 is TGTGCCAGCAGTTCCCATCCGGGACAGACCTACTATGGCTACACCTTC.

Regarding this clone: Distinct nucleotide sequences in the sample also encode this CDR3. The chain employs TRBV7-3 and TRBJ2-2, with TRBD2 as a possible D gene (7 bases). The germline V gene encodes CDR1 SGHTA and CDR2 FQGTGA. V gave up 0 bases and J gave up 6 bases, with 8 bases separating them. This CDR3 contains 14 residues. CDR3 nucleotides: TGTGCCAGCAGCTTAACGGGGGGGCCCGGGGAGCTGTTTTTT. Its translation: CASSLTGGPGELFF.

J is TRBJ2-1 and V is TRBV7-2, with a possible D match to TRBD2 (6 bases). V dropped 0 bases and J dropped 0 bases, with 6 bases sitting between them. The CDR3 consists of 15 residues. The germline gives CDR1 SGHTA, CDR2 FQGNSA. The CDR3 is CASSLATSSYNEQFF. As DNA, the CDR3 is TGTGCCAGCAGCTTAGCGACTAGCTCCTACAATGAGCAGTTCTTC. Together with reference TRBV7-2 and TRBJ2-1, the CDR3 gives the full variable domain: GAGVSQSPSNKVTEKGKDVELRCDPISGHTALYWYRQSLGQGLEFLIYFQGNSAPDKSGLPSDRFSAERTGGSVSTLTIQRTQQEDSAVYLCASSLATSSYNEQFFGPGTRLTVL.

The V call is TRBV5-6, the J call TRBJ1-2, with D possibly being TRBD1 (6 bases). The V end lost 5 bases, the J end lost 4 bases, and 12 bases lay between the germline ends. Germline lookup yields CDR1 SGHDT and CDR2 YYEEEE. The CDR3 runs to 13 residues. The CDR3 bases are TGTGCCAGCAGACAGGGACACTCCTATGGCTACACCTTC. This encodes CASRQGHSYGYTF.

This chain uses TRBV29-1 with TRBJ2-7; tentatively, D is TRBD1 (6 bases). V lost 7 bases, J lost 7 bases, and 20 bases lay in between. The CDR3 runs to 13 residues. Germline values: CDR1 SQVTM, CDR2 ANQGSEA. Here the CDR3 reads CSGRSQQGREQYF. The CDR3 nucleotides read TGCAGCGGCCGGAGCCAACAGGGTCGAGAGCAGTACTTC.

The rearrangement uses TRBV2 and TRBJ2-1, with 8 bases identical to TRBD2. Germline assignment: CDR1 SNHLY and CDR2 FYNNEI. The junction had 10 bases not matched to a gene; V was cut back by 7 bases and J by 8 bases. The CDR3 has 14 residues. CDR3 DNA: TGTGCCAGCACCCAGACGGGGGGGCCTTATGAGCAGTTCTTC. Translating it yields CASTQTGGPYEQFF. The variable domain in full, completed from reference TRBV2 and TRBJ2-1, reads EPEVTQTPSHQVTQMGQEVILRCVPISNHLYFYWYRQILGQKVEFLVSFYNNEISEKSEIFDDQFSVERPDGSNFTLKIRSTKLEDSAMYFCASTQTGGPYEQFFGPGTRLTVL.

The V and J genes are TRBV5-5 and TRBJ2-7, with D possibly being TRBD2 (6 bases). Germline loops: CDR1 SGHKS, CDR2 YYEKEE (reference sequence). The V and J ends lost 4 bases and 7 bases respectively, with 9 bases between them. The CDR3 is 11 amino acids. This CDR3 is CASSPGGEQYF. CDR3 nucleotides: TGTGCCAGCAGCCCAGGAGGGGAGCAGTACTTC. Full variable domain (outside the CDR3, taken from reference TRBV5-5 and TRBJ2-7): DAGVTQSPTHLIKTRGQQVTLRCSPISGHKSVSWYQQVLGQGPQFIFQYYEKEERGRGNFPDRFSARQFPNYSSELNVNALLLGDSALYLCASSPGGEQYFGPGTRLTVT.

This clone has only a few counts. The chain employs TRBV15 and TRBJ2-2; possibly TRBD2 for D (5 bases). The CDR3 consists of 15 residues. V shed 5 bases and J shed 6 bases, with 16 bases lying between them. Germline V lookup: CDR1 LNHNV, CDR2 YYDKDF (reference sequence). CDR3 loop: CATSPPGKGAGELFF. The CDR3, as DNA: TGTGCCACCAGCCCCCCCGGGAAGGGAGCCGGGGAGCTGTTTTTT.

The chain has TRBV10-1 and TRBJ2-7; possibly TRBD1 for D (5 bases). This CDR3 is 13 amino acids long. CDR1 WNHNN and CDR2 SYGVQD come from the germline V gene (reference sequence). The ends were cut back, 3 bases at V and 5 bases at J, with 11 bases in the middle. As DNA, the CDR3 is TGCGCCAGCAGTGAACGAAGGGGCCACGAGCAGTACTTC. This sequence encodes CASSERRGHEQYF.

This clone was found once. The chain joins TRBV19 to TRBJ2-7, with TRBD2 as a possible D gene (6 bases). The CDR3 spans 16 residues. V lost 5 bases and J lost 6, with 23 bases in between. Germline V CDR1 and CDR2: LNHDA, SQIVND (reference sequence). The CDR3 here is CASSPFVDTGVSEQYF. The CDR3 DNA follows: TGTGCCAGTAGTCCATTCGTCGACACGGGGGTATCCGAGCAGTACTTC.

The chain joins TRBV5-6 to TRBJ2-1, with 14 bases matching TRBD2. CDR3 length: 14 amino acids. Germline CDR1 reads SGHDT; CDR2 reads YYEEEE. J lost 8 bases, V lost 5 bases, and 3 bases had no gene match. CDR3 sequence (DNA): TGTGCCAGCAGGGGACTAGCGGGAGTAGATGAGCAGTTCTTC. Encoded protein: CASRGLAGVDEQFF.

This clone was detected a few times. This chain connects TRBV30 to TRBJ1-6; TRBD1 agrees at 10 bases. Germline CDR1 and CDR2: GTSNPN and SVGIG (reference sequence). The CDR3 loop spans 14 amino acids. The V and J ends lost 1 base and 10 bases, in that order; junction bases with no gene match: 4. CDR3 coding DNA: TGTGCCTGGAGTGGGACAGGGGGTTTATCACCCCTCCACTTT. This sequence encodes CAWSGTGGLSPLHF.

In the case of this clone: The junction and the germline gene differ at one end; a read error may be behind it. The V gene is TRBV27, the J gene TRBJ1-1; TRBD1 might be the D (6 bases). From germline, CDR1 is MNHEY and CDR2 SMNVEV (reference sequence). This CDR3 spans 14 amino acids. The CDR3 here is CASSFRGMNTEAFF. As DNA, the CDR3 is TGTGCCAGCAGTTTCAGGGGAATGAATACTGAAGCTTTCTTT.

This clone has only one observation. The rearrangement links TRBV28 to TRBJ1-1; 8 bases agree with TRBD1. This CDR3 contains 13 residues. Trimming took 6 bases from V and 4 from J; bases not matched to a gene: 4. Per the germline V gene, CDR1 is MDHEN and CDR2 is SYDVKM. In DNA, the CDR3 is TGTGCCAGCAGGGGGACAGGTAGCACTGAAGCTTTCTTT. It translates to CASRGTGSTEAFF.

The rearrangement links TRBV6-5 to TRBJ2-5, with TRBD2 identical over 7 bases. V shed 5 bases and J 4 bases; nucleotides not matched to a gene: 4. The CDR3 consists of 13 residues. In germline, CDR1 is MNHEY, CDR2 SVGAGI. The CDR3 loop is CASSDTSAETQYF. The DNA for the CDR3 is TGTGCCAGCAGTGATACTAGCGCAGAGACCCAGTACTTC.